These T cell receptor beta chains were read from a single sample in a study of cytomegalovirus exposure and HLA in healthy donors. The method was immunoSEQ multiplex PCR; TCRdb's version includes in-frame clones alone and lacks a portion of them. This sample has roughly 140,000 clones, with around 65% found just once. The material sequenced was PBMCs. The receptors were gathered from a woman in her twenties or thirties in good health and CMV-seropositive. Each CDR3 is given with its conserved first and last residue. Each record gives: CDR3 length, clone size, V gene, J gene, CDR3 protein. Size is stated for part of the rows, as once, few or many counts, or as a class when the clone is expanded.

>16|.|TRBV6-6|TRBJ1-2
CASSTRGQGASYGYTF
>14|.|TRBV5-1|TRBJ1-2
CASSFGTGVFGYTF
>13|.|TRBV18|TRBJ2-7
CASSPGSLYEQYF
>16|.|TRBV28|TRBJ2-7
CASRPIPSGTDYEQYF
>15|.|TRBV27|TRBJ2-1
CASSWANLDYNEQFF
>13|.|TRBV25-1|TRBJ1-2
CASSPSGGGGYTF
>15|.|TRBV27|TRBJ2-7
CASKGTSGSFHEQYF
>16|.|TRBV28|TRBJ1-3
CASRLGRGTGGSTIYF
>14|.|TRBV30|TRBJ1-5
CAWSGTGIRQPQHF
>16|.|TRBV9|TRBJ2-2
CASSVDPAGNTGELFF
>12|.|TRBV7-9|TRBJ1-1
CSSSTVTGTAFF
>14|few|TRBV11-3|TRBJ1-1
CASSLGGEHTEAFF
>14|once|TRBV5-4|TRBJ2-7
CASSLGTEASEQYF
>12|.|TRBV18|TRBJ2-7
CASSPKLYEQYF
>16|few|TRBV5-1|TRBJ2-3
CASSLTLGGASDTQYF
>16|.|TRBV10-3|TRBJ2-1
CAISESTGANYNEQFF
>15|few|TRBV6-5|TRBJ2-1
CASSYGLAGTGEQFF
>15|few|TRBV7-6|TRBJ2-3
CASSSRGGPRDTQYF
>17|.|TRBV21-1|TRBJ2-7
CASSTSGERDDTYEQYF
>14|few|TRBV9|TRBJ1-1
CASSVVWRNTEAFF
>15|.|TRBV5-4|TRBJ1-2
CASAGTGGLTYGYTF
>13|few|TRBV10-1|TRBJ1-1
CASRHLLNTEAFF
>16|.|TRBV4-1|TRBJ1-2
CASTSNAPGGRDGYTF
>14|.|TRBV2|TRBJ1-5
CASMITGGNQPQHF
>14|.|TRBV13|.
CASSLGTGTYEQYF
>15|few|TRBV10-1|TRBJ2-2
CASRVSGRAPGELFF
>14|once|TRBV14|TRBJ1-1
CATAAGTGRLAAFF
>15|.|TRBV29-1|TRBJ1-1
CSAGLGDRLNTEAFF
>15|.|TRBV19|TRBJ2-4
CASSITGLAKNIQYF
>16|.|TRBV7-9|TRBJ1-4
CASSLGATGRNEKLFF
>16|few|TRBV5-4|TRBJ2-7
CASSSPPSGAPYEQYF
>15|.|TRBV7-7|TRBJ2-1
CASSLNSGGIDEQFF
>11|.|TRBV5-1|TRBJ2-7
CASSLLSEQYF
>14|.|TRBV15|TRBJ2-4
CATSSREAKNIQYF
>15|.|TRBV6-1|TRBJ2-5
CASSGQRLYQETQYF
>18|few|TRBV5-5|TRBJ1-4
CASSFSWDRGFPGGKLFF
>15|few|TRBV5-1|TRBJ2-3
CASSSTAGRTDTQYF
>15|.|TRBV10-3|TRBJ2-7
CAISEKDRSSYEQYF
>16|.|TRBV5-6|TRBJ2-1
CASSLANGLDYDEQFF
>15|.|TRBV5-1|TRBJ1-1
CASSSPTTPNTEAFF
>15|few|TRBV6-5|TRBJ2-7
CASRSPGQGSYEQYF
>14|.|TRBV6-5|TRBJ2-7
CASRRTSGSYEQYF
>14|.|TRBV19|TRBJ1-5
CASKTEGDNQPQHF
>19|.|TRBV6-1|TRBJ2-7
CASSEPAGGYGPISYEQYF
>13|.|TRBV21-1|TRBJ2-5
CANPGRVKETQYF
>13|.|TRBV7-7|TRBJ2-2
CASSLARAGELFF
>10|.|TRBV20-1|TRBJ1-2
CSAGGAGYTF